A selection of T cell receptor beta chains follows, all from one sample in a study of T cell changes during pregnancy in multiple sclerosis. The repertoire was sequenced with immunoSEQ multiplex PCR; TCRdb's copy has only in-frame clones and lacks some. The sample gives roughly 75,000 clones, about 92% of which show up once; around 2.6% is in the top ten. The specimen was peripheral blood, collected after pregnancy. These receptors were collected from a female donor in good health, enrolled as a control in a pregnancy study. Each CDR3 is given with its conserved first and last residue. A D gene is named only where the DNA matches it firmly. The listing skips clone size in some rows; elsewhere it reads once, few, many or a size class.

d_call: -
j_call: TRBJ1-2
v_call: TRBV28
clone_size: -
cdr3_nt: TGTGCCAGCAGTCCCAGGCAGCTGCTACCAGATGGCTACACCTTC
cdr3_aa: CASSPRQLLPDGYTF

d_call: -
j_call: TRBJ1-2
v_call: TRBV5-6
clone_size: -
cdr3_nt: TGTGCCAGCAGCTTCACCGGGACTGACTATGGCTACACCTTC
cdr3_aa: CASSFTGTDYGYTF

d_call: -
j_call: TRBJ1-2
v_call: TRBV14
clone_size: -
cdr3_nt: TGTGCCAGCAGCCAAGTGGCCTATGGCTACACCTTC
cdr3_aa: CASSQVAYGYTF

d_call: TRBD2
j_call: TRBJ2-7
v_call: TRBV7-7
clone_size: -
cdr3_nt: TGTGCTAGCAGTCCCCTACTAGCGGGTGTGGGCTACGAGCAGTACTTC
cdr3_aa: CASSPLLAGVGYEQYF

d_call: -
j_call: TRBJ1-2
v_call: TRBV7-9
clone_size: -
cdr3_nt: TGTGCCAGCAGCCAAGCAAACTATGGCTACACCTTC
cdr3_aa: CASSQANYGYTF

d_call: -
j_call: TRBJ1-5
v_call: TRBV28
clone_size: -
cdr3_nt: TGTGCCAGCAACGAGCTTGCCGCGGAATATAGCAATCAGCCCCAGCATTTT
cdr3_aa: CASNELAAEYSNQPQHF

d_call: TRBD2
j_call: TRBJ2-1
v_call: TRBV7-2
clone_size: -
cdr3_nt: TGTGCCAGCAGCCCAGATCGCGGGGGCTACAATGAGCAGTTCTTC
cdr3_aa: CASSPDRGGYNEQFF

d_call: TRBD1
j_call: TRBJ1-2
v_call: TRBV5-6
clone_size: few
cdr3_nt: TGTGCCAGCAGCTTAGGGACAGGGATCAACTATGGCTACACCTTC
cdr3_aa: CASSLGTGINYGYTF

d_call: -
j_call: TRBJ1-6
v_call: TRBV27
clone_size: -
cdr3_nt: TGTGCCACCTCGGGGGGCAGTTATAATTCACCCCTCCACTTT
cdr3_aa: CATSGGSYNSPLHF

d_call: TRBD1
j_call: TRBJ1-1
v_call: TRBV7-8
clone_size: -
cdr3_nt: TGTGCCAGCAGCTTACGACAGGGGGTAGGGAACACTGAAGCTTTCTTT
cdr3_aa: CASSLRQGVGNTEAFF

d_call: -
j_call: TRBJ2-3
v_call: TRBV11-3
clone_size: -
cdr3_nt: TGTGCCAGCAGCCAAAAGGGGGAAGATACGCAGTATTTT
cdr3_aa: CASSQKGEDTQYF

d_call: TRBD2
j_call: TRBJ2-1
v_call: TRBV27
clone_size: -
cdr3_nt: TGTGCCAGCAGTACGACTAGCGGGCGGGATGAGCAGTTCTTC
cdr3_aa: CASSTTSGRDEQFF

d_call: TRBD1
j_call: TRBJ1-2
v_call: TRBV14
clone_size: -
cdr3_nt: TGTGCCAGCAGCCCAGGGGGGTGGGGGCAAGGCTACACCTTC
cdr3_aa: CASSPGGWGQGYTF

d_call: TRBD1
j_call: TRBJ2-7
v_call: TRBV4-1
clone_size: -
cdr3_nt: TGCGCCAGCAGCCAAGGGGACAGGGGCACCTACGAGCAGTACTTC
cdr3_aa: CASSQGDRGTYEQYF

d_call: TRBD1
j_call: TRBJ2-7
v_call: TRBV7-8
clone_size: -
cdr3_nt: TGTGCCAGCAGCTCCGGGACAGTCTACGAGCAGTACTTC
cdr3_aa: CASSSGTVYEQYF

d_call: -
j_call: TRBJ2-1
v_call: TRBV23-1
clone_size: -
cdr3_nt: TGCGCCAGCTACCAACGGGGAAATGAGCAGTTCTTC
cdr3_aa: CASYQRGNEQFF

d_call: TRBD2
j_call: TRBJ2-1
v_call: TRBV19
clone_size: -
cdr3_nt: TGTGCCAGTAGTCCCCTTAGCGGGGAGGGCCAGTTCTTC
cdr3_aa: CASSPLSGEGQFF

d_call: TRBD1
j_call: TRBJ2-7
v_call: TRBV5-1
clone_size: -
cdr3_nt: TGCGCCAGCAGCACCGGGACAGGGGCCTACGAGCAGTACTTC
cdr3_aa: CASSTGTGAYEQYF

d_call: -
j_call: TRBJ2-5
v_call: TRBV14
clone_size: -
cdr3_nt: TGTGCCAGCTCAAGGCGGGACCTCCAAGAGACCCAGTACTTC
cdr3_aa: CASSRRDLQETQYF

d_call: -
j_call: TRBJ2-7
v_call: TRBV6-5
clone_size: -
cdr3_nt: TGTGCCAGCAGTTACTCGTATACGGCCTACGAGCAGTACTTC
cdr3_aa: CASSYSYTAYEQYF